This TCR beta chain was identified during a study of blood T cell repertoires in COVID-19. Assay: immunoSEQ multiplex PCR; the TCRdb copy retains only in-frame clones and omits some. The top ten clones hold 0.6% of a sample with about 410,000 clones, about 90% of them seen once. Sequenced sample: PBMCs or T cells enriched from blood (not recorded which). The TCR was taken from a young man who had recovered from COVID-19.

The CDR3 DNA is TGTGCCATCAGCGACCGACAGGGGCCCGGGGGTCAGCCCCAGCATTTT. It yields the protein CAISDRQGPGGQPQHF. The chain joins TRBV10-3 to TRBJ1-5; 8 bases match TRBD1. V was clipped by 6 bases and J by 6 bases; unmatched bases: 13. Looked up from germline, CDR1 is ENHRY and CDR2 is SYGVKD. The CDR3 totals 16 residues.